Below, 8 T cell receptor beta chains from the same sample are listed, as sequenced in a study of T cell changes during pregnancy in multiple sclerosis. TCRdb's copy holds only in-frame clones and misses some; the assay was immunoSEQ multiplex PCR. The sample holds around 30,000 clones, around 93% seen once. The specimen comprised CD4+ T cells from peripheral blood mononuclear cells, sampled in the second trimester of pregnancy. These receptors were taken from a female donor with multiple sclerosis, enrolled in a pregnancy study.

The table lists this clone with a count of one. V is TRBV28 and J is TRBJ1-1; tentative D call: TRBD1 (6 bases). The CDR3 is 14 residues long. CDR1 is MDHEN and CDR2 is SYDVKM in the germline V gene. Trimming left V 11 bases short and J 4 bases short, with 20 bases between. CDR3: CAGGTRGRGTEAFF. CDR3 nucleotide sequence: TGTGCCGGGGGTACAAGGGGCAGGGGCACTGAAGCTTTCTTT.

The chain couples TRBV6-5 to TRBJ1-5; a weak D match, TRBD1 (6 bases). The germline V gene encodes CDR1 MNHEY and CDR2 SVGAGI. V was pared by 6 bases and J by 6 bases, with 18 bases between. This CDR3 spans 15 amino acids. The CDR3 DNA sequence: TGTGCCAGCAGCCCTACAGGGTCTCTAGTTCAGCCCCAGCATTTT. Encoded protein: CASSPTGSLVQPQHF.

The CDR3 DNA is TGCAGCGTCACACCTTCTAGCGGGAGAAGATACAATGAGCAGTTCTTC. Protein sequence: CSVTPSSGRRYNEQFF. The chain employs TRBV29-1 and TRBJ2-1; 10 bases fit TRBD2. V lost 6 bases and J lost 4; bases outside the gene matches: 12. The V gene's germline CDR1 is SQVTM and CDR2 ANQGSEA. The CDR3 loop spans 16 amino acids.

CDR3 loop: CASKANGIRNTIYF. The CDR3, as DNA: TGTGCCAGCAAAGCAAACGGGATCCGGAACACCATATATTTT. This chain connects TRBV27 to TRBJ1-3, with D hard to call. This CDR3 is 14 amino acids long. Trimming removed 7 bases from V and 7 bases from J, with 17 bases in between. Germline V gives CDR1 MNHEY, CDR2 SMNVEV (reference sequence).

V is TRBV5-1 and J is TRBJ2-2, with D tentatively TRBD2 (6 bases). The CDR3 has 14 amino acids. The V end was cut by 7 bases, the J end by 3 bases, with 13 bases between. The germline V gene encodes CDR1 SGHRS and CDR2 YFSETQ. The CDR3 spells CASGRGVDTGELFF. CDR3 nucleotide sequence: TGCGCCAGCGGGCGGGGTGTAGACACCGGGGAGCTGTTTTTT.

J is TRBJ1-5 and V is TRBV7-2; D unresolved. Trimming removed 3 bases from V and 4 bases from J, with 7 bases in between. The CDR3 has 13 residues. Germline CDR1 SGHTA, CDR2 FQGNSA. As DNA, the CDR3 is TGTGCCAGCAGCTTTCTCTTTAATCAGCCCCAGCATTTT. This sequence encodes CASSFLFNQPQHF.

The CDR3 nucleotides are TGTGCCAGCTCACAGGGACTTCCTTCTAACACCGGGGAGCTGTTTTTT. It encodes CASSQGLPSNTGELFF. The chain employs TRBV18 and TRBJ2-2; the D gene is possibly TRBD2 (6 bases). The CDR3 is made up of 16 amino acids. Germline V lookup: CDR1 KGHSH, CDR2 LQKENI. Trimming took 4 bases from V and 2 from J, leaving 14 bases between them.

The V and J genes are TRBV9 and TRBJ2-2; unclear D gene. Trimming took 3 bases from V and 3 from J, leaving 9 bases between them. This CDR3 has 14 amino acids. CDR1 SGDLS and CDR2 YYNGEE come from the germline V gene. This CDR3 reads CASSGPQDTGELFF. CDR3 coding DNA: TGTGCCAGCAGCGGCCCTCAGGACACCGGGGAGCTGTTTTTT.